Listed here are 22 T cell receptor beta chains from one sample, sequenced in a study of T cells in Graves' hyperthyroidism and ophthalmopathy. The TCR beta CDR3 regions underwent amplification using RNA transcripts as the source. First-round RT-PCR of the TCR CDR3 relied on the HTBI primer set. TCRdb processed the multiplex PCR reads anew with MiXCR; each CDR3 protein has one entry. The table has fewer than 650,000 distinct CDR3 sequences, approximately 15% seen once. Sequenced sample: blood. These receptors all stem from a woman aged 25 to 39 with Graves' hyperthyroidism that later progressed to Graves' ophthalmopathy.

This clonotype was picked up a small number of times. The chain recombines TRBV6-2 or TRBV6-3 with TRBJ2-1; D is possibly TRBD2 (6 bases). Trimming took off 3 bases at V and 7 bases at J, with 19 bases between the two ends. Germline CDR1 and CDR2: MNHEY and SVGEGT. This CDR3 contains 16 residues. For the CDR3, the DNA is TGTGCCAGCAGTTATAAGTTAGCGGAGTCTAGGAATGAGCAGTTCTTC. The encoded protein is CASSYKLAESRNEQFF.

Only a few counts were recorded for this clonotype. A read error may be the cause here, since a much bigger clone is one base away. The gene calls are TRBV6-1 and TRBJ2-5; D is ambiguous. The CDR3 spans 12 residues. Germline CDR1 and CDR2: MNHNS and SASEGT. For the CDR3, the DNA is TGTGCCGGCAGTGCCTCACAAGAGACCCAGTACTTC. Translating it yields CAGSASQETQYF.

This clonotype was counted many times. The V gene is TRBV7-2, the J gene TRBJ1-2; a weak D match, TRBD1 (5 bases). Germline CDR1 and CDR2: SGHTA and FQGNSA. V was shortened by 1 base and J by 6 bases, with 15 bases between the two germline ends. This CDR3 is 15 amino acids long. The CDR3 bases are TGTGCCAGCAGCTTAGTACCGCAGGGAGGGGATGGCTACACCTTC. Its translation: CASSLVPQGGDGYTF.

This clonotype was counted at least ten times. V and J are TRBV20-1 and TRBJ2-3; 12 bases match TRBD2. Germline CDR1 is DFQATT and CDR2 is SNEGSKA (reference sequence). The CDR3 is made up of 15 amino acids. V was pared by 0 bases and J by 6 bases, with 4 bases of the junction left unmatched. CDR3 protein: CSARDGLAGRDTQYF. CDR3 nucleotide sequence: TGCAGTGCTAGAGATGGACTAGCGGGGAGGGATACGCAGTATTTT.

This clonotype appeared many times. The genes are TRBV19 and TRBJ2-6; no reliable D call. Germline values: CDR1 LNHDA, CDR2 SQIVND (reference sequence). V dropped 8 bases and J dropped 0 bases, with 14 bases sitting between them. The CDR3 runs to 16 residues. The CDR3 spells CASSKMGSSGANVLTF. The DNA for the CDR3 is TGTGCCAGTTCCAAGATGGGCAGCTCTGGGGCCAACGTCCTGACTTTC.

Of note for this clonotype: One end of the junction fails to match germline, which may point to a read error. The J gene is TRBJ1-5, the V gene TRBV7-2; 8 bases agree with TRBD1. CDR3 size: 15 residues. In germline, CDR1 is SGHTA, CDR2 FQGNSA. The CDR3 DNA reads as TGTGCCAGCAGCTTCGCTGGGACAGGAAATCAGCCCCACCATTTT. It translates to CASSFAGTGNQPHHF.

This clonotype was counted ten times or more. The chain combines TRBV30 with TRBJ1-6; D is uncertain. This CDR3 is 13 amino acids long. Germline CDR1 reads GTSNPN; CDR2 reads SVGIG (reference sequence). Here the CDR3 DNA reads TGTGCTCGCCGGTTGACTCAGAATTCACCCCTCCACTTT. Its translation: CARRLTQNSPLHF.

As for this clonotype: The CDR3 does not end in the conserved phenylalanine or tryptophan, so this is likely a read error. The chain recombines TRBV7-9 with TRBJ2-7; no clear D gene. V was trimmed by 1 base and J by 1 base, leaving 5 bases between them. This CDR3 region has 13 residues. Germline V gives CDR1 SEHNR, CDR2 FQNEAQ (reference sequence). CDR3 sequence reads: CASSLVRSYEQYS. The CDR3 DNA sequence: TGTGCCAGCAGCTTAGTCAGGTCCTACGAGCAGTACTCC.

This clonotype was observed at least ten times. CDR3 sequence: CSAGPYTDTQYF. CDR3 bases: TGCAGTGCTGGCCCCTACACAGATACGCAGTATTTT. This rearrangement joins TRBV20-1 to TRBJ2-3; D call uncertain. V was pared by 5 bases and J by 2 bases, with 8 bases between. Germline-derived CDR1 and CDR2 are DFQATT and SNEGSKA (reference sequence). This CDR3 comprises 12 residues.

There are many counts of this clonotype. The CDR3 nucleotides read TGTGCCAGCACCGAACAAGGTCCGCAGTATTTT. Residues: CASTEQGPQYF. This sequence joins TRBV6-2 or TRBV6-3 and TRBJ2-3; D gene unclear. This CDR3 comprises 11 residues. Germline CDR1 is MNHEY and CDR2 is SVGEGT. V dropped 7 bases and J dropped 10 bases, with 12 bases sitting between them.

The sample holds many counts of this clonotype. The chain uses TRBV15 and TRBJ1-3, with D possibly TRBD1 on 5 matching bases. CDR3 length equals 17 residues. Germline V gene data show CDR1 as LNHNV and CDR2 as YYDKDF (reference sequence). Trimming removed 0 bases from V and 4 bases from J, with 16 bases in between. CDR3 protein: CATSREFAAGPGNTIYF. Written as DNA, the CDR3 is TGTGCCACCAGCAGAGAATTCGCTGCGGGACCGGGAAACACCATATATTTT.

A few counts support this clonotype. The CDR3 nucleotides are TGCAGTGCTAGAGATTCTGGCGCAGGGACAGATACGCAGTATTTT. It translates to CSARDSGAGTDTQYF. The chain employs TRBV20-1 and TRBJ2-3, with TRBD1 as a possible D gene (5 bases). This CDR3 is built from 15 residues. The V end lost 0 bases, the J end lost 3 bases, and 13 bases lay between the germline ends. The germline V gene encodes CDR1 DFQATT and CDR2 SNEGSKA (reference sequence).

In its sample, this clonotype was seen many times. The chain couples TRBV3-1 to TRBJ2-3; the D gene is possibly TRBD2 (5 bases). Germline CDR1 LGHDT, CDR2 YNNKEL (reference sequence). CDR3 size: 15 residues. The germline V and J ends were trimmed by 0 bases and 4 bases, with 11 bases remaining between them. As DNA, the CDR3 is TGTGCCAGCAGCCAAGAAGGACTGCTCGCAGATACGCAGTATTTT. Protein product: CASSQEGLLADTQYF.

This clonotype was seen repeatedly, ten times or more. The CDR3 DNA reads as TGTGCCAGCAGCCAAGATCGGGAGGGAGGGCACTATGGCTACACCTTC. As protein: CASSQDREGGHYGYTF. V and J are TRBV3-1 and TRBJ1-2; the D is unclear. The CDR3 covers 16 residues. Germline V lookup: CDR1 LGHDT, CDR2 YNNKEL (reference sequence). V lost 0 bases, J lost 3 bases, and 14 bases lay in between.

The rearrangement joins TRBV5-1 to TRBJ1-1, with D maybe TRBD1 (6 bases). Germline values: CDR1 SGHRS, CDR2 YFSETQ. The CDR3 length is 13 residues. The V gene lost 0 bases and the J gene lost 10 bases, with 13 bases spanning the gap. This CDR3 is CASSLGFQGPAFF. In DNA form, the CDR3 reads TGCGCCAGCAGCTTGGGTTTTCAGGGGCCAGCTTTCTTT.

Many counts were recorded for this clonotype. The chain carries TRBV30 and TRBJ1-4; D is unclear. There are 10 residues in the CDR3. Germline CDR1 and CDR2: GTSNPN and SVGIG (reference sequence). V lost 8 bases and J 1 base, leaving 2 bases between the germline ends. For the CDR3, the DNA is TGTGCCGGAACTAATGAAAAACTGTTTTTT. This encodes CAGTNEKLFF. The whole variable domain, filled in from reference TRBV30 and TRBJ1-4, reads SQTIHQWPATLVQPVGSPLSLECTVEGTSNPNLYWYRQAAGRGLQLLFYSVGIGQISSEVPQNLSASRPQDRQFILSSKKLLLSDSGFYLCAGTNEKLFFGSGTQLSVL.

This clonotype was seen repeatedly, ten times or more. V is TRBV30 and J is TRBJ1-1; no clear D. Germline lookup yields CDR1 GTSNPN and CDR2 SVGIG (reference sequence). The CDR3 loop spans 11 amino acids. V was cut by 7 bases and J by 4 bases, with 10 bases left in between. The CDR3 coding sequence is TGTGCCTATGGGCGAGTCACTGAAGCTTTCTTT. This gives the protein CAYGRVTEAFF.

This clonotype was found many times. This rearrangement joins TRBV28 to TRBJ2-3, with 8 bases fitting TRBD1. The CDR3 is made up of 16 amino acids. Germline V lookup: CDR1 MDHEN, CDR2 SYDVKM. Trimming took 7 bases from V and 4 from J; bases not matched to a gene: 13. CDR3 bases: TGTGCCAGCACCGGGGAGGACAGGGCGTCGGCAGATACGCAGTATTTT. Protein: CASTGEDRASADTQYF.

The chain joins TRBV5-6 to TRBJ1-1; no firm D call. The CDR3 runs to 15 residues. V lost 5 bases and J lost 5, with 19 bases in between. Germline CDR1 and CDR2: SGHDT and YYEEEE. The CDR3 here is CASSPDAVPGTEAFF. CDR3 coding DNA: TGTGCCAGCAGTCCCGATGCCGTACCAGGTACTGAAGCTTTCTTT.

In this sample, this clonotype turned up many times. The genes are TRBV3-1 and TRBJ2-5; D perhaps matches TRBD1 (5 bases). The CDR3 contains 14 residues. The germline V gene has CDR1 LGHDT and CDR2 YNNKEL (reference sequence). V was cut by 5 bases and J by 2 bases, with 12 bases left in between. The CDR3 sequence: CASSARTLQETQYF. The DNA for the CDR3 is TGTGCCAGCAGCGCCCGGACACTTCAAGAGACCCAGTACTTC.

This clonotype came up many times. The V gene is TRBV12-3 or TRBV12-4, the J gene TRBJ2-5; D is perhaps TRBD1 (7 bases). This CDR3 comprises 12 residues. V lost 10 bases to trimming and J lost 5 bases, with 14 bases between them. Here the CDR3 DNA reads TGTGCCACCAGCCCAGGGGGGGAGACCCAGTACTTC. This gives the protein CATSPGGETQYF.

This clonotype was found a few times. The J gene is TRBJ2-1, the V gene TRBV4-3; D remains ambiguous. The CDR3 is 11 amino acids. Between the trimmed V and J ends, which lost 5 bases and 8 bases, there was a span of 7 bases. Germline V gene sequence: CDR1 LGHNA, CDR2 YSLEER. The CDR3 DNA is TGCGCCAGCAGCACCAGACATGAGCAGTTCTTC. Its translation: CASSTRHEQFF.